A selection of T cell receptor beta chains follows, all from one sample in a study of blood T cell repertoires in COVID-19. Only in-frame clones appear in the TCRdb table, and some are missing; sequencing was by immunoSEQ multiplex PCR. Of about 200,000 clones listed, 75% to 85% are singletons. Sequenced material: PBMCs or T cells enriched from blood (not recorded which). The receptors originated from a man aged 35 to 55 who had recovered from COVID-19. Each CDR3 is given with its conserved first and last residue. A D gene is named only where the DNA matches it firmly. Expanded clones get a size class; other rows say once, few or many, or leave the size out.

v_gene	d_gene	abundance	j_gene	CDR3nt	CDR3aa
TRBV6-9	NA	NA	TRBJ1-5	TGTGCCAGCAGTTACATACAGGGCGATCAGCCCCAGCATTTT	CASSYIQGDQPQHF
TRBV9	TRBD1	NA	TRBJ1-1	TGTGCCAGCAGACAGGGGGTTAGGGACACTGAAGCTTTCTTT	CASRQGVRDTEAFF
TRBV6-5	NA	NA	TRBJ1-4	TGTGCCAGCAGTTTTGACAGGTTGGCTGAAAAACTGTTTTTT	CASSFDRLAEKLFF
TRBV7-2	NA	NA	TRBJ1-2	TGTGCCAGCAGCCAAAACGAGGGGGTCAACTATGGCTACACCTTC	CASSQNEGVNYGYTF
TRBV30	NA	few	TRBJ1-1	TGTGCCTGGAGCCCTCCCCGGGCGACCCAGGGCACTGAAGCTTTCTTT	CAWSPPRATQGTEAFF
TRBV4-3	NA	NA	TRBJ1-1	TGCGCCAGCAGCCAAGAAGGAGGGAGTCCAGCTTTCTTT	CASSQEGGSPAFF
TRBV11-2	NA	NA	TRBJ2-7	TGTGCCAGCAGCTCCGGCCCCATTGGGCCCTACGAGCAGTACTTC	CASSSGPIGPYEQYF
TRBV6-6	TRBD1	NA	TRBJ2-1	TGTGCCAGCAGCCCCGGGACAGGGGGCGCCGAGCAGTTCTTC	CASSPGTGGAEQFF
TRBV7-6	NA	once	TRBJ2-4	TGTGCCAGCAGCCCCTTTCCTAACAGCGCCAAAAACATTCAGTACTTC	CASSPFPNSAKNIQYF
TRBV4-3	NA	NA	TRBJ2-1	TGCGCCAGCAGCTACAGGGGGGGTAACAACAATGAGCAGTTCTTC	CASSYRGGNNNEQFF
TRBV27	TRBD1	NA	TRBJ2-7	TGTGCCAGCAGTTTAGGGGACAGGGTCCACGAGCAGTACTTC	CASSLGDRVHEQYF
TRBV7-9	NA	NA	TRBJ1-3	TGTGCCAGCAGCCCGCCGGGGGGATCTGGAAACACCATATATTTT	CASSPPGGSGNTIYF
TRBV6-5	TRBD2	NA	TRBJ2-7	TGTGCCAGCACTCAGTCCGGGACTAGCTCCTACGAGCAGTACTTC	CASTQSGTSSYEQYF
TRBV6-5	NA	NA	TRBJ1-6	TGTGCCAGCAGACACCTTATGAGGGAACCCCTCCACTTT	CASRHLMREPLHF
TRBV9	TRBD2	NA	TRBJ2-2	TGTGCCAGCAGCGTAGCTACTAGCGGGGCGAACACCGGGGAGCTGTTTTTT	CASSVATSGANTGELFF
TRBV18	TRBD2	NA	TRBJ2-5	TGTGCCAGCTCACCACGAGGACTAGCGGGAGGGGAGACCCAGTACTTC	CASSPRGLAGGETQYF
TRBV9	TRBD1	NA	TRBJ2-7	TGTGCCAGCAGCCCGGGACAGCAGATCTCCTACGAGCAGTACTTC	CASSPGQQISYEQYF
TRBV5-1	NA	NA	TRBJ2-5	TGCGCCAGCAGCTTGGGAGAGGCGGCGCTCCAAGAGACCCAGTACTTC	CASSLGEAALQETQYF
TRBV4-1	NA	NA	TRBJ2-4	TGCGCCAGCAGCCAAGACGGCAGGGGAACCAAAAACATTCAGTACTTC	CASSQDGRGTKNIQYF
TRBV29-1	NA	NA	TRBJ1-1	TGCAGCGTTGAGTCCGTGAACACTGAAGCTTTCTTT	CSVESVNTEAFF
TRBV6-1	TRBD2	NA	TRBJ2-5	TGTGCCAGCAGTGAAGCGATAGGGGAGGGTTCAGAGACCCAGTACTTC	CASSEAIGEGSETQYF
TRBV28	NA	NA	TRBJ1-6	TGTGCCAGCAGAGCTGCCTCGTCGGGGGGGAGTTCACCCCTCCACTTT	CASRAASSGGSSPLHF
TRBV11-2	NA	few	TRBJ1-1	TGTGCCAGCAGCTTATCGGGGGGCTTTAACACTGAAGCTTTCTTT	CASSLSGGFNTEAFF
TRBV10-2	NA	NA	TRBJ1-2	TGCGCCAGCAGAGTAGATGAGTACTATGGCTACACCTTC	CASRVDEYYGYTF
TRBV7-3	TRBD2	NA	TRBJ2-2	TGTGCCAGCAGCTCCTACTCTAGCGGGAGGGCCGACGTGGGGAACGGGGAGCTGTTTTTT	CASSSYSSGRADVGNGELFF
TRBV6-5	TRBD1	NA	TRBJ1-5	TGTGCCAGCAGCCGCGACAGGGGCGAGGATCAGCCCCAGCATTTT	CASSRDRGEDQPQHF
TRBV3-1/TRBV3-2	NA	NA	TRBJ1-1	TGTGCCAGCAGCCACAGCGCTGAAGCTTTCTTT	CASSHSAEAFF
TRBV11-1	TRBD2	NA	TRBJ2-1	TGTGCCAGCAGCCCCCCCTCGGGAGGGTACAATGAGCAGTTCTTC	CASSPPSGGYNEQFF
TRBV4-2	NA	NA	TRBJ1-2	TGTGCCAGCAGCCAAGGGCAGAATAACTATGGCTACACCTTC	CASSQGQNNYGYTF
TRBV4-3	NA	NA	TRBJ2-2	TGCGCCAGCAGCCAAGGTCAGACGAACACCGGGGAGCTGTTTTTT	CASSQGQTNTGELFF
TRBV9	NA	NA	TRBJ1-6	TGTGCCAGCAGCGTAGGAGGCGGTGGCAATTCACCCCTCCACTTT	CASSVGGGGNSPLHF
TRBV6-4	TRBD2	NA	TRBJ2-2	TGTGCCAGCAGTGACTCAGCGGGAGGCACCGGGGAGCTGTTTTTT	CASSDSAGGTGELFF
TRBV4-3	TRBD2	NA	TRBJ2-4	TGCGCCAGCAGCCAAGATCGGGAGGGGGGCGAGAACATTCAGTACTTC	CASSQDREGGENIQYF
TRBV18	TRBD2	NA	TRBJ2-1	TGTGCCAGCTCACCACCGGGTGCAGCGGGAGGGCCGAAAAATGAGCAGTTCTTC	CASSPPGAAGGPKNEQFF
TRBV29-1	TRBD2	NA	TRBJ2-5	TGCAGCGTTTACCCCACGGGGGGGAACCAAGAGACCCAGTACTTC	CSVYPTGGNQETQYF
TRBV9	NA	NA	TRBJ1-1	TGTGCCAGCAAGCAAGATACTTCGAACACTGAAGCTTTCTTT	CASKQDTSNTEAFF
TRBV12-5	NA	NA	TRBJ1-1	TGTGCTAGTGGGTGGGAGACGGGCACTGAAGCTTTCTTT	CASGWETGTEAFF
TRBV7-9	NA	NA	TRBJ1-2	TGTGCCAGCAGCTTTCAGGGAACAAACTATGGCTACACCTTC	CASSFQGTNYGYTF
TRBV30	NA	few	TRBJ2-7	TGTGCCTGGAGTGTTTCTGACGAGCAGTACTTC	CAWSVSDEQYF
TRBV2	TRBD1	NA	TRBJ1-2	TGTGCCAGCAGTGGCAGGGGGCGGTCCTATAGCTACACCTTC	CASSGRGRSYSYTF
TRBV2	TRBD2	NA	TRBJ2-2	TGTGCCAGCAGCTTAGGACTAGCGAGTACCGGGGAGCTGTTTTTT	CASSLGLASTGELFF
TRBV5-6	TRBD1	NA	TRBJ2-5	TGTGCCAGCAATCCCGGGACAGGGATTCGGGAGACCCAGTACTTC	CASNPGTGIRETQYF
TRBV3-1/TRBV3-2	NA	few	TRBJ1-2	TGTGCCAGCAGCCATCACAGTACCTATGGCTACACCTTC	CASSHHSTYGYTF
TRBV19	TRBD2	NA	TRBJ2-7	TGTGCCAGTAGTCCTGATGGGGGGGACGAGCAGTACTTC	CASSPDGGDEQYF
TRBV5-1	TRBD1	NA	TRBJ1-1	TGCGCCAGCAGCTATCGACAGGGTCTGGCTTTCTTT	CASSYRQGLAFF
TRBV29-1	TRBD2	few	TRBJ2-1	TGCAGCGTTCTGGGGGGACTAGCGGATTACAATGAGCAGTTCTTC	CSVLGGLADYNEQFF
TRBV7-9	NA	NA	TRBJ2-5	TGTGCCAGCAGCTCGGACGGGCTAAGTAGGGGGGAGACCCAGTACTTC	CASSSDGLSRGETQYF
TRBV7-2	NA	NA	TRBJ1-1	TGTGCCAGCAGCTTGCAAGCGGACACGCCCGGGGGAGCTTTCTTT	CASSLQADTPGGAFF
TRBV23-1	NA	NA	TRBJ2-7	TGCGCCAGCAGTCAATTAGTCCGGACATACGAGCAGTACTTC	CASSQLVRTYEQYF
TRBV19	TRBD1	NA	TRBJ2-5	TGTGCCAGTAGTCCTGGACAGGGGAGGGAAACCCAGTACTTC	CASSPGQGRETQYF
TRBV18	TRBD2	NA	TRBJ2-1	TGTGCCAGCTCCAAACTAGCGGGAGCCGCGTTAGCTGAGCAGTTCTTC	CASSKLAGAALAEQFF
TRBV5-1	TRBD2	NA	TRBJ2-5	TGCGCCAGCAGCTCGGGGGGGTATCGAGAGACCCAGTACTTC	CASSSGGYRETQYF
TRBV30	TRBD1	NA	TRBJ1-3	TGTGCCTGGAGTCTCAGGGGGATTGTCTCTGGAAACACCATATATTTT	CAWSLRGIVSGNTIYF